In this sample, the clone carrying this TCR beta chain turned up many times. No antigen is known for it. This specimen belongs to a study of glioma-infiltrating T cells. Findings and caveats of the study: Tissue and blood shared very few CDR3 sequences. Above-expected tissue-blood divergence occurred in all gliomas, most in low-grade ones.

Using RNA template, CDR3s of TCR alpha and beta were amplified with iRepertoire arm-PCR. Tissue mRNA or PBMC total RNA, roughly 100-400 ng, went into one-step reverse transcription and amplification. TCRdb called the multiplex PCR reads again in MiXCR, with one record for every CDR3 protein. The sample holds fewer than 250,000 distinct CDR3 sequences, roughly a third seen once. The sample was glioma tissue, nonneoplastic brain tissue, or PBMCs (not recorded which). The source of this sequence is a human donor with low-grade glioma or glioblastoma, undergoing nonglioma brain surgery, or in good health (not recorded which).

CDR3 sequence: CASSYRANEKLFF. DNA of the CDR3: TGTGCCAGCTCATACAGGGCCAATGAAAAACTGTTTTTT. V usage is TRBV2 and J usage is TRBJ1-4; D is possibly TRBD1 (6 bases). Germline loops: CDR1 SNHLY, CDR2 FYNNEI. V shed 8 bases and J shed 5 bases, with 12 bases lying between them. This CDR3 has 13 residues.